Below are 26 T cell receptor beta chains sequenced from a single sample in a study of blood T cell repertoires in COVID-19. Sequencing used immunoSEQ multiplex PCR; TCRdb keeps in-frame clones, though not all of them. The top ten hold around 16% of the sample, which has more than 20,000 clones, 80% to 90% seen once. The specimen sequenced was peripheral blood. The receptors originated from a man in his 70s with acute or convalescent COVID-19.

The J gene is TRBJ2-7, the V gene TRBV6-5; 8 bases are a match to TRBD2. The CDR3 is 15 residues long. CDR1 is MNHEY and CDR2 is SVGAGI in the germline V gene. Germline trimming cut 4 bases from V and 2 bases from J; bases unmatched to any gene: 7. This chain's CDR3 is CASSSPGRGTYEQYF. CDR3 coding DNA: TGTGCCAGCAGTTCCCCCGGGAGGGGGACCTACGAGCAGTACTTC.

CDR3 in DNA: TGTGCCAGCAGCCCCTCTGGACAGGAGAACACTGAAGCTTTCTTT. Protein product: CASSPSGQENTEAFF. The rearrangement links TRBV7-9 to TRBJ1-1; 7 bases map to TRBD1. The CDR3 spans 15 residues. After removal of 5 bases from V and 1 base from J, the junction contained 7 bases not matched to a gene. Looked up from germline, CDR1 is SEHNR and CDR2 is FQNEAQ (reference sequence). The whole variable domain, filled in from reference TRBV7-9 and TRBJ1-1, reads DTGVSQNPRHKITKRGQNVTFRCDPISEHNRLYWYRQTLGQGPEFLTYFQNEAQLEKSRLLSDRFSAERPKGSFSTLEIQRTEQGDSAMYLCASSPSGQENTEAFFGQGTRLTVV.

This sequence joins TRBV7-3 and TRBJ2-7; 11 bases are a match to TRBD2. CDR1 is SGHTA and CDR2 is FQGTGA in the germline V gene. Losses at the gene ends were 4 bases for V and 7 bases for J; bases not matched to a gene: 6. The CDR3 covers 14 residues. The CDR3 DNA follows: TGTGCCAGCAGCTCACTAGCGGGAGAGACTGAGCAGTACTTC. Its protein product is CASSSLAGETEQYF. The full variable domain, with the rest looked up from reference TRBV7-3 and TRBJ2-7, is GAGVSQTPSNKVTEKGKYVELRCDPISGHTALYWYRQSLGQGPEFLIYFQGTGAADDSGLPNDRFFAVRPEGSVSTLKIQRTERGDSAVYLCASSSLAGETEQYFGPGTRLTVT.

The V gene is TRBV9, the J gene TRBJ1-5; D might be TRBD1 (6 bases). In germline, CDR1 is SGDLS, CDR2 YYNGEE. Deletions cut 5 bases from V and 6 bases from J, with 15 bases between. CDR3 length equals 14 residues. The CDR3 DNA sequence: TGTGCCAGCAGTGATCAGGGGTTCGGTCAGCCCCAGCATTTT. Its translation is CASSDQGFGQPQHF.

The chain recombines TRBV5-1 with TRBJ1-4, with 7 bases matching TRBD1. CDR1 is SGHRS, CDR2 YFSETQ, per germline. The CDR3 is made up of 17 amino acids. The V segment lost 1 base and the J segment 1 base; nucleotides outside the gene matches: 7. This chain's CDR3 is CASSLYRGGLTNEKLFF. The CDR3 DNA sequence: TGCGCCAGCAGCTTGTACAGGGGAGGCCTAACTAATGAAAAACTGTTTTTT. The entire variable domain, with the rest obtained from reference TRBV5-1 and TRBJ1-4, is as follows: KAGVTQTPRYLIKTRGQQVTLSCSPISGHRSVSWYQQTPGQGLQFLFEYFSETQRNKGNFPGRFSGRQFSNSRSEMNVSTLELGDSALYLCASSLYRGGLTNEKLFFGSGTQLSVL.

The V and J genes are TRBV5-4 and TRBJ1-2; 9 bases line up with TRBD1. The CDR3 length is 14 residues. Looked up from germline, CDR1 is SGHNT and CDR2 is YYREEE (reference sequence). Trimming cost V 1 base and J 4 bases; bases outside gene matches: 2. In DNA, the CDR3 is TGTGCCAGCAGCTTGAACAGGGGGCCCTATGGCTACACCTTC. Amino acid sequence: CASSLNRGPYGYTF.

The chain recombines TRBV5-1 with TRBJ2-5, with D maybe TRBD1 (5 bases). CDR1 and CDR2 (germline): SGHRS, YFSETQ. V shed 3 bases and J shed 1 base, with 13 bases lying between them. The CDR3 length is 15 residues. The chain's CDR3 is CASSSSRGSQETQYF. The CDR3 nucleotides read TGCGCCAGCAGCTCCTCAAGGGGAAGCCAAGAGACCCAGTACTTC.

The gene calls are TRBV6-5 and TRBJ2-3; D is possibly TRBD1 (5 bases). The CDR3 has 14 amino acids. V dropped 7 bases and J dropped 1 base, with 12 bases sitting between them. Germline V gives CDR1 MNHEY, CDR2 SVGAGI. This CDR3 reads CASKEQVGTDTQYF. The DNA for the CDR3 is TGTGCCAGCAAGGAACAGGTGGGCACAGATACGCAGTATTTT.

Of note for this clone: Other DNA sequences of this sample code for an identical CDR3. The chain is built from TRBV12-3 or TRBV12-4 and TRBJ2-7, with D possibly matching TRBD1 (6 bases). The V and J ends lost 6 bases and 2 bases respectively, with 11 bases between them. The CDR3 is 13 amino acids. The CDR3 DNA reads TGTGCCAGCAGCCTTGGACAGACCTACGAGCAGTACTTC. This codes for CASSLGQTYEQYF.

The CDR3 region is CASSISGTRRAFF. CDR3 sequence (DNA): TGTGCCAGTAGTATTTCCGGGACTCGAAGAGCTTTCTTT. This rearrangement joins TRBV19 to TRBJ1-1; D is possibly TRBD1 (5 bases). Germline assignment: CDR1 LNHDA and CDR2 SQIVND (reference sequence). V was trimmed by 3 bases and J by 10 bases, leaving 15 bases between them. The length of the CDR3 is 13 residues.

The chain recombines TRBV18 with TRBJ2-5; TRBD2 matches at 11 bases. Unmatched junction bases numbered 3, after V lost 4 bases and J lost 2 bases. The germline gives CDR1 KGHSH, CDR2 LQKENI. The CDR3 has 15 amino acids. DNA of the CDR3: TGTGCCAGCTCACTCGGGACTAGCGGACAAGAGACCCAGTACTTC. Its protein is CASSLGTSGQETQYF.

Concerning this clone: The sample contains more than one DNA sequence encoding this CDR3. This chain connects TRBV4-1 to TRBJ2-1; D is uncertain. Germline CDR1 reads MGHRA; CDR2 reads YSYEKL. The V gene lost 1 base and the J gene lost 1 base, with 5 bases spanning the gap. CDR3 size: 14 residues. CDR3 bases: TGCGCCAGCAGCCAAGGGAGTTCCTACAATGAGCAGTTCTTC. Its translation is CASSQGSSYNEQFF.

The genes are TRBV5-4 and TRBJ1-5, with D maybe TRBD1 (5 bases). The CDR3 runs 13 residues. Germline-derived CDR1 and CDR2 are SGHNT and YYREEE (reference sequence). Trimming took off 0 bases at V and 12 bases at J, with 13 bases between the two ends. The CDR3 nucleotides read TGTGCCAGCAGCTTGGATCACCAGGGAATCCAGCATTTT. It codes for CASSLDHQGIQHF.

The V and J genes are TRBV9 and TRBJ2-6; D might be TRBD1 (5 bases). The CDR3 totals 14 residues. V lost 6 bases to trimming and J lost 1 base, with 8 bases between them. Germline loops: CDR1 SGDLS, CDR2 YYNGEE. The CDR3 is CASTQGSGANVLTF. The CDR3 nucleotides are TGTGCCAGCACCCAGGGATCTGGGGCCAACGTCCTGACTTTC.

V gene TRBV5-1 combines with J gene TRBJ2-6; possibly TRBD1 for D (5 bases). This CDR3 spans 18 amino acids. The germline V gene has CDR1 SGHRS and CDR2 YFSETQ. The V gene lost 2 bases and the J gene lost 2 bases, with 17 bases spanning the gap. The CDR3 loop reads CASSLLAGLLAGANVLTF. CDR3 DNA sequence: TGCGCCAGCAGCTTACTTGCAGGGCTATTAGCTGGGGCCAACGTCCTGACTTTC.

The chain uses TRBV7-2 and TRBJ1-2; D is possibly TRBD1 (5 bases). V was cut by 3 bases and J by 4 bases, with 12 bases left in between. Germline CDR1 and CDR2: SGHTA and FQGNSA. The CDR3 has 14 residues. In DNA, the CDR3 is TGTGCCAGCAGCTTTTTAGGGGTCGGCTATGGCTACACCTTC. Translation: CASSFLGVGYGYTF.

The sample holds a few counts of this clone. The CDR3, as DNA: TGTGCCAGCAGCCAAGCGGGGGGTACGCAGTATTTT. It specifies CASSQAGGTQYF. This rearrangement joins TRBV11-2 to TRBJ2-3; TRBD2 aligns across 9 bases. Germline lookup yields CDR1 SGHAT and CDR2 FQNNGV. CDR3 length equals 12 residues. V gave up 5 bases and J gave up 8 bases; unmatched junction bases: 2.

This sequence joins TRBV24-1 and TRBJ2-3; D not certain. Looked up from germline, CDR1 is KGHDR and CDR2 is SFDVKD. There are 15 residues in the CDR3. V was clipped by 2 bases and J by 6 bases, with 14 bases between them. CDR3 DNA sequence: TGTGCCACCAGTGATTCTGGGCCCAAAAAGGATACGCAGTATTTT. Translated: CATSDSGPKKDTQYF.

The V call is TRBV11-2, the J call TRBJ2-5, with 9 nucleotides matching TRBD2. With 8 bases clipped from V and 5 bases from J, the junction kept 6 bases outside the gene matches. From germline, CDR1 is SGHAT and CDR2 FQNNGV. The CDR3 consists of 13 residues. The CDR3 DNA reads TGTGCCAGCCTGGTAGCGGGAGTGGAGACCCAGTACTTC. Residues: CASLVAGVETQYF.

This rearrangement joins TRBV6-4 to TRBJ2-1; no clear D. Germline lookup yields CDR1 MRHNA and CDR2 SNTAGT. The CDR3 is made up of 13 amino acids. V was trimmed by 8 bases and J by 10 bases, leaving 18 bases between them. This CDR3 is CASSKEQFGEQFF. The CDR3 nucleotides are TGTGCCAGCTCCAAGGAGCAGTTCGGCGAGCAGTTCTTC.

The genes are TRBV19 and TRBJ2-3, with TRBD2 identical over 7 bases. CDR1 and CDR2 (germline): LNHDA, SQIVND (reference sequence). The CDR3 has 15 residues. V lost 8 bases, J lost 6 bases, and 14 bases stayed unmatched. CDR3 sequence (DNA): TGTGCCAGTCATAAACCGGGAGAGGGAGGGGATACGCAGTATTTT. It specifies CASHKPGEGGDTQYF.

This clone is a singleton in its sample. V and J are TRBV7-9 and TRBJ1-3; D is perhaps TRBD1 (6 bases). The V gene lost 6 bases and the J gene lost 16 bases, with 25 bases spanning the gap. The CDR3 loop spans 14 amino acids. CDR1 and CDR2 from the germline V gene are SEHNR and FQNEAQ (reference sequence). The CDR3 region has the DNA TGTGCCAGCAGTTCGTCCGGGACACTGGGCACGGTTTATTTT. This codes for CASSSSGTLGTVYF.

The chain links TRBV15 to TRBJ2-2; 9 nucleotides line up with TRBD2. Germline V lookup: CDR1 LNHNV, CDR2 YYDKDF (reference sequence). V shed 0 bases, J shed 4 bases, and the junction held 9 bases outside the gene matches. The CDR3 is made up of 18 amino acids. CDR3 sequence reads: CATSRDSSGNWRTGELFF. DNA for the CDR3: TGTGCCACCAGCAGAGATTCTAGCGGGAATTGGCGCACCGGGGAGCTGTTTTTT.

The chain recombines TRBV7-3 with TRBJ1-2, with TRBD1 identical over 7 bases. CDR1 and CDR2 (germline): SGHTA, FQGTGA. With V trimmed by 2 bases and J by 6 bases, 6 bases remained unmatched. CDR3 length: 14 residues. The DNA of the CDR3 is TGTGCCAGCAGCTTATCCCGGACAGGAGATGGCTACACCTTC. Translated: CASSLSRTGDGYTF.

The CDR3 sequence is CASSLEARDEQYF. CDR3 sequence (DNA): TGTGCCAGCAGCTTAGAGGCCCGGGACGAGCAGTACTTC. The V call is TRBV7-2, the J call TRBJ2-7; no reliable D call. The germline V gene has CDR1 SGHTA and CDR2 FQGNSA. The CDR3 consists of 13 residues. Trimming stripped 1 base from V and 5 bases from J, with 9 bases between.

The chain employs TRBV7-2 and TRBJ1-4, with D unresolved. This CDR3 is built from 14 residues. Germline-derived CDR1 and CDR2 are SGHTA and FQGNSA. V lost 5 bases and J lost 7, with 14 bases in between. This CDR3 reads CASSQTAQAEKLFF. The DNA of the CDR3 is TGTGCCAGCAGCCAAACAGCTCAGGCTGAAAAACTGTTTTTT.